Listed below are T cell receptor beta chains from one sample, sequenced in a study of beta chain features in type 1 diabetes. Libraries were prepared by immunoSEQ multiplex PCR; TCRdb keeps only in-frame clonotypes and omits some of them. The sample lists 300,000 to 400,000 clones; roughly 8.8% were seen once. The sequenced sample was central memory CD4+ T cells from blood. The receptors come from a man aged 30-40 years with type 1 diabetes. Each CDR3 is given with its conserved first and last residue. A D gene is named only where the DNA matches it firmly. A row's size may be missing; if present it is once, few, many or a size class.

DNA,CDR3,V,D,size,J
TGTGCCAGTAGTAAGAAAGGGGGGAGAGGCTATGGCTACACCTTC,CASSKKGGRGYGYTF,TRBV19,-,-,TRBJ1-2
TGTGCCAGCAGTGCCGGGGGGGCATCTTTCTTT,CASSAGGASFF,TRBV7-2,-,few,TRBJ1-1
TGTGCCAGTAGTCGGCCCCGACAGGGTTGGAATGAGCAGTTCTTC,CASSRPRQGWNEQFF,TRBV19,TRBD1,few,TRBJ2-1
TGTGCCAGCAGCCTCCCGGGGGAGGACATTCAGTACTTC,CASSLPGEDIQYF,TRBV4-2,-,many,TRBJ2-4
TGTGCCAGCTCACCGACAGGGACACCCTACGAGCAGTACTTC,CASSPTGTPYEQYF,TRBV18,TRBD1,-,TRBJ2-7
TGTGCCAGTAACCCAGTAGGGGGTACCTACGAGCAGTACTTC,CASNPVGGTYEQYF,TRBV2,-,-,TRBJ2-7
TGCGCCAGCAGCTTGGTGGGGGCCACAGATACGCAGTATTTT,CASSLVGATDTQYF,TRBV5-1,-,few,TRBJ2-3
TGTGCCAGCAGCCAAGAGGGGGGGAAGAGCAATCAGCCCCAGCATTTT,CASSQEGGKSNQPQHF,TRBV4-2,-,-,TRBJ1-5
TGTGCCAGCAGCGTCAAGGGACTATCGGGGAGGGATGAGCAGTTCTTC,CASSVKGLSGRDEQFF,TRBV9,TRBD2,many,TRBJ2-1
TGTGCCAGCTCAGGATACGGCTCCTACGAGCAGTACTTC,CASSGYGSYEQYF,TRBV18,-,many,TRBJ2-7
TGTGCCAGCAGCCCTGGGGGTATCAGGACTGAAGCTTTCTTT,CASSPGGIRTEAFF,TRBV7-9,-,many,TRBJ1-1
TGCGCCAGCAGCTTGGGGGGGTCGAACTACGAGCAGTACTTC,CASSLGGSNYEQYF,TRBV5-1,-,few,TRBJ2-7
TGTGCCAGCAGCCCACGACAGGGGAGCACAGATACGCAGTATTTT,CASSPRQGSTDTQYF,TRBV7-8,TRBD1,-,TRBJ2-3
TGTGCCAGTCGAACGGCCCTCTATGGCTACACCTTC,CASRTALYGYTF,TRBV19,-,-,TRBJ1-2
TGTGCCAGCAGCCAAGGGGATCAGCCCCAGCATTTT,CASSQGDQPQHF,TRBV6-5,-,-,TRBJ1-5
TGTGCCAGCAGCCTCACAGTACCAAGCTCTGGAAACACCATATATTTT,CASSLTVPSSGNTIYF,TRBV9,-,few,TRBJ1-3
TGTGCCAGCGCGGTCTCTAACTATGGCTACACCTTC,CASAVSNYGYTF,TRBV2,-,few,TRBJ1-2
TGTGCCAGCTCACCACCGGCAGGCAACAATGAGCAGTTCTTC,CASSPPAGNNEQFF,TRBV18,-,many,TRBJ2-1
TGTGCCAGCAGCCCAGACAGTTCACCCAACTATGGCTACACCTTC,CASSPDSSPNYGYTF,TRBV7-2,-,-,TRBJ1-2
TGTGCCAGCTCACCAGGACAGGGGGCGAATGAGCAGTTCTTC,CASSPGQGANEQFF,TRBV18,TRBD1,few,TRBJ2-1
TGTGCCAGCAGCACTCGGACAGTAAGAGGTTTTCGGGTAGGTGGCTACACCTTC,CASSTRTVRGFRVGGYTF,TRBV5-6,-,-,TRBJ1-2
TGCGCCAGCAGCCAAGATACCACCACTGAAGCTTTCTTT,CASSQDTTTEAFF,TRBV4-3,-,-,TRBJ1-1